Described below is a single T cell receptor (beta chain) sequence and its context. The entry originates in a study of T cells expressing NK-cell markers. For each CDR3 protein, TCRdb gives one entry from its re-call of the 5' RACE reads, without DNA. The sample has just under 150,000 distinct CDR3 sequences. CDR1 is LNHNV, CDR2 YYDKDF, per germline (reference sequence). This CDR3 region has 17 residues. The J gene is TRBJ1-1, the V gene TRBV15; the D call of TRBD1 rests on TCRdb alone, since no DNA is present to check it. The origin of this receptor is a man younger than 30 in good health. Source material: blood T cells: a sorted CD56 or NKG2C T cell subset, CD4+ or CD8+ T cells, or bulk PBMC T cells (not recorded which). The CDR3 here is CATSRVQGAAFLFEAFF. Full variable domain (rest looked up from reference TRBV15 and TRBJ1-1): DAMVIQNPRYQVTQFGKPVTLSCSQTLNHNVMYWYQQKSSQAPKLLFHYYDKDFNNEADTPDNFQSRRPNTSFCFLDIRSPGLGDTAMYLCATSRVQGAAFLFEAFFGQGTRLTVV.